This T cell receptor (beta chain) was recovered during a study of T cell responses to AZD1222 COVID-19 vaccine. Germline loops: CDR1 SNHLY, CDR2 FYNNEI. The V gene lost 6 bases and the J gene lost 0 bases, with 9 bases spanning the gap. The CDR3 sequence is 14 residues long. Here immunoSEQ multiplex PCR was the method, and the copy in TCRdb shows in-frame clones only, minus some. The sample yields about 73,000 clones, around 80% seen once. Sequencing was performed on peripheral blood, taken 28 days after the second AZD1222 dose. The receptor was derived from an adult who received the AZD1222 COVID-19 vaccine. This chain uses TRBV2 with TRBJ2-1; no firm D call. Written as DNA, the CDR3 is TGTGCCAGCAGGCTGGAAAGCTCCTACAATGAGCAGTTCTTC. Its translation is CASRLESSYNEQFF.